The 21 T cell receptor beta chains below all came from one sample that was sequenced in a study of CD8+ T cells in alopecia areata (dated by TCRdb to between 2018 and 2020). The library relied on the immunoSEQ multiplex PCR assay. To provide template for TCR sequencing, every sample had RNA extracted and reverse transcribed into cDNA. This is the immuneACCESS table as TCRdb keeps it, with only in-frame sequences that have V and J called. A part of the clones is gone; compared with another copy, unresolved V genes explain less than half, and the rest is unexplained. Counted in this sample were about 30,000 clones; roughly 58% of them appeared once. The ten most abundant clones make up 15% to 20% of the sample. Material for sequencing was NKG2D-high CD8+ T cells sorted from blood. Reading the label with the study, this specimen's cell subset or site is: sorted CD8+ NKG2D-high blood T cells. These receptors were taken from a human donor with alopecia areata.

CDR3 DNA sequence: TGCAGCGTTGAAGATCATCCAGAGAGCTCCTACAATGAGCAGTTCTTC. Translated, it gives CSVEDHPESSYNEQFF. The V and J genes are TRBV29-1 and TRBJ2-1, with unresolved D. The V gene lost 0 bases and the J gene lost 0 bases, with 12 bases spanning the gap. This CDR3 has 16 amino acids. Germline V gene data show CDR1 as SQVTM and CDR2 as ANQGSEA.

This clone has a handful of counts. The chain is built from TRBV29-1 and TRBJ2-1, with 14 bases lining up with TRBD2. Germline V CDR1 and CDR2: SQVTM, ANQGSEA. V shed 5 bases, J shed 1 base, and the junction held 4 bases outside the gene matches. The CDR3 sequence is 16 residues long. The CDR3 is CSVWTSGRSSYNEQFF. The CDR3 DNA reads TGCAGCGTTTGGACTAGCGGGAGGAGTTCCTACAATGAGCAGTTCTTC.

The chain couples TRBV7-2 to TRBJ2-3; D not certain. The CDR3 contains 12 residues. V lost 5 bases and J 2 bases, leaving 5 bases between the germline ends. CDR1 and CDR2 (germline): SGHTA, FQGNSA. This chain's CDR3 is CASSHITDTQYF. Here the CDR3 DNA reads TGTGCCAGCAGCCATATCACAGATACGCAGTATTTT.

The chain employs TRBV6-1 and TRBJ2-7, with TRBD2 matching 13 bases. The CDR3 extends over 17 amino acids. Germline V gene data show CDR1 as MNHNS and CDR2 as SASEGT. V shed 5 bases and J 3 bases; nucleotides not matched to a gene: 10. DNA for the CDR3: TGTGCCAGCAGTCAAGGGGGACTAGCGGGAAGAGGCTACGAGCAGTACTTC. It translates to CASSQGGLAGRGYEQYF.

This clone was found a few times. The V gene is TRBV5-1, the J gene TRBJ2-1; 7 bases agree with TRBD2. Germline V CDR1 and CDR2: SGHRS, YFSETQ. The J segment lost 9 bases and the V segment lost 2 bases, leaving 5 bases of the junction unmatched. The CDR3 is 13 amino acids. The CDR3 sequence: CASSFYGEGEQFF. The CDR3, as DNA: TGCGCCAGCAGCTTTTACGGGGAGGGTGAGCAGTTCTTC.

J is TRBJ1-1 and V is TRBV5-1, with 7 bases lining up with TRBD1. The CDR3 sequence is 12 residues long. Germline V gene sequence: CDR1 SGHRS, CDR2 YFSETQ. J was trimmed by 7 bases and V by 4 bases; bases with no gene match: 4. Written as DNA, the CDR3 is TGCGCCAGCAGCCCGGGACAGTATGAAGCTTTCTTT. This codes for CASSPGQYEAFF. Based on the CDR3 plus reference TRBV5-1 and TRBJ1-1, the full variable domain is KAGVTQTPRYLIKTRGQQVTLSCSPISGHRSVSWYQQTPGQGLQFLFEYFSETQRNKGNFPGRFSGRQFSNSRSEMNVSTLELGDSALYLCASSPGQYEAFFGQGTRLTVV.

This chain connects TRBV27 to TRBJ2-7; 11 positions agree with TRBD1. Germline CDR1 and CDR2: MNHEY and SMNVEV (reference sequence). The CDR3 is 14 residues long. The J segment lost 3 bases and the V segment lost 7 bases, leaving 5 bases of the junction unmatched. For the CDR3, the DNA is TGTGCCAGCACGAAGGGGACAGGGGGCTACGAGCAGTACTTC. It is translated as CASTKGTGGYEQYF.

The chain couples TRBV29-1 to TRBJ2-7; 7 bases agree with TRBD1. Germline CDR1 and CDR2: SQVTM and ANQGSEA. This CDR3 spans 13 amino acids. With V trimmed by 5 bases and J by 6 bases, 10 bases remained unmatched. The CDR3 reads CSVFVETGPEQYF. In DNA form, the CDR3 reads TGCAGCGTTTTCGTCGAGACAGGGCCCGAGCAGTACTTC.

The gene calls are TRBV10-3 and TRBJ2-1; 11 nucleotides line up with TRBD2. The CDR3 covers 17 residues. Looked up from germline, CDR1 is ENHRY and CDR2 is SYGVKD. V lost 1 base to trimming and J lost 9 bases; unmatched junction nucleotides: 11. CDR3 sequence reads: CAISEFTTSGIVSEQFF. CDR3 nucleotides: TGTGCCATCAGTGAGTTTACGACTAGCGGGATTGTTAGTGAGCAGTTCTTC.

This sequence joins TRBV30 and TRBJ1-1; 11 bases are shared with TRBD1. The CDR3 runs 15 residues. With V trimmed by 0 bases and J by 4 bases, 4 bases remained unmatched. Germline CDR1 is GTSNPN and CDR2 is SVGIG (reference sequence). The DNA for the CDR3 is TGTGCCTGGAGTGTAGTGGACAGGGGGCGCACTGAAGCTTTCTTT. Residues: CAWSVVDRGRTEAFF.

There are a few counts of this clone. The rearrangement links TRBV18 to TRBJ2-7, with D possibly being TRBD2 (6 bases). CDR1 and CDR2 from the germline V gene are KGHSH and LQKENI. Trimming shortened V by 0 bases and J by 7 bases, and 10 bases separated the two germline ends. This CDR3 has 13 residues. CDR3 sequence reads: CASSPPGTGEQYF. The CDR3 coding sequence is TGTGCCAGCTCACCACCGGGGACTGGGGAGCAGTACTTC.

This clone has a handful of counts. The rearrangement links TRBV10-3 to TRBJ2-5; 7 nucleotides line up with TRBD2. This CDR3 region has 13 residues. Losses at the gene ends were 10 bases for V and 0 bases for J; bases not matched to a gene: 5. Germline-derived CDR1 and CDR2 are ENHRY and SYGVKD. The CDR3, as DNA: TGTGCCACTCGCGGGGGAAACCAAGAGACCCAGTACTTC. This gives the protein CATRGGNQETQYF.

This chain links TRBV5-6 with TRBJ1-2; D unresolved. Trimming left V 0 bases short and J 2 bases short, with 5 bases between. Per the germline V gene, CDR1 is SGHDT and CDR2 is YYEEEE. The CDR3 spans 13 residues. Written as DNA, the CDR3 is TGTGCCAGCAGCTTGGAGAGAAACTATGGCTACACCTTC. The encoded protein is CASSLERNYGYTF.

This clone turned up a few times. The genes are TRBV25-1 and TRBJ1-1; D call uncertain. This CDR3 contains 17 residues. V lost 4 bases, J lost 0 bases, and 18 bases lay in between. Per the germline V gene, CDR1 is MGHDK and CDR2 is SYGVNS. This chain's CDR3 is CASSVPMGSGLNTEAFF. The CDR3 DNA follows: TGTGCCAGCAGTGTGCCAATGGGGTCAGGACTGAACACTGAAGCTTTCTTT.

This clone was seen only a few times. This rearrangement joins TRBV7-9 to TRBJ1-1, with unresolved D. Germline CDR1 is SEHNR and CDR2 is FQNEAQ (reference sequence). The CDR3 is made up of 11 amino acids. V lost 1 base and J lost 8, with 5 bases in between. CDR3 nucleotide sequence: TGTGCCAGCAGCTTAGGGAGAGAAGCTTTCTTT. Amino acids: CASSLGREAFF.

This clone was picked up a small number of times. This chain uses TRBV10-3 with TRBJ2-7, with 7 bases fitting TRBD1. The V segment lost 4 bases and the J segment 2 bases; nucleotides outside the gene matches: 2. The V gene's germline CDR1 is ENHRY and CDR2 SYGVKD. CDR3 length: 13 residues. CDR3 sequence: CAISGDRAYEQYF. The CDR3, as DNA: TGTGCCATCAGTGGCGACAGGGCCTACGAGCAGTACTTC.

By share of the sample, this clone is medium-sized. The rearrangement links TRBV28 to TRBJ1-1, with D hard to call. This CDR3 spans 11 amino acids. The V and J ends lost 8 bases and 1 base respectively, with 5 bases between them. CDR1 is MDHEN and CDR2 is SYDVKM in the germline V gene. This chain's CDR3 is CASQRNTEAFF. The CDR3 DNA follows: TGTGCCAGCCAGAGGAACACTGAAGCTTTCTTT.

The J gene is TRBJ2-7, the V gene TRBV30; D is undetermined. CDR1 and CDR2 (germline): GTSNPN, SVGIG (reference sequence). V was cut by 1 base and J by 2 bases, with 12 bases left in between. This CDR3 spans 14 amino acids. The CDR3 DNA reads TGTGCCTGGAGTGCCATCGACGGACCCTACGAGCAGTACTTC. Its translation: CAWSAIDGPYEQYF.

V and J are TRBV9 and TRBJ2-7; perhaps D is TRBD1 or TRBD2 (5 bases each). The CDR3 has 14 amino acids. Germline V gene lookup returns CDR1 SGDLS and CDR2 YYNGEE. V lost 0 bases and J lost 3, with 10 bases in between. For the CDR3, the DNA is TGTGCCAGCAGCGTAGCTAAGGGGAGCTACGAGCAGTACTTC. Its translation: CASSVAKGSYEQYF.

The chain links TRBV27 to TRBJ2-3, with 8 bases matching TRBD2. V lost 10 bases, J lost 3 bases, and 24 bases stayed unmatched. CDR3 length: 19 amino acids. Germline V lookup: CDR1 MNHEY, CDR2 SMNVEV (reference sequence). In nucleotides, the CDR3 is TGTGCCATCAAAACAATTCGAACGGGGGCTAGCGGGCTAACAGATACGCAGTATTTT. It codes for CAIKTIRTGASGLTDTQYF.

The V gene is TRBV9, the J gene TRBJ2-5; D possibly corresponds to TRBD1 (6 bases). Germline CDR1 is SGDLS and CDR2 is YYNGEE. The CDR3 contains 15 residues. Trimming pared 4 bases from V and 2 bases from J, leaving 15 bases between. The CDR3 nucleotides read TGTGCCAGCAGCATCCAAGACAGGACACAAGAGACCCAGTACTTC. This codes for CASSIQDRTQETQYF.